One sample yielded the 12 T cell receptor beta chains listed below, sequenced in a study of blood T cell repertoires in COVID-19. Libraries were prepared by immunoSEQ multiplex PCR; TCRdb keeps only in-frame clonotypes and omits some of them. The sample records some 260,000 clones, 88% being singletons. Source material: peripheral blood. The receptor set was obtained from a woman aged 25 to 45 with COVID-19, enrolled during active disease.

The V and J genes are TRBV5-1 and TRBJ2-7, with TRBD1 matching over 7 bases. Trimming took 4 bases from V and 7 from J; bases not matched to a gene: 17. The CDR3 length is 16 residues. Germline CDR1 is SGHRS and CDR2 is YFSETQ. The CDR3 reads CASSTGPGEGAREQYF. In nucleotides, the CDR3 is TGCGCCAGCAGCACAGGCCCGGGCGAGGGGGCGCGGGAGCAGTACTTC.

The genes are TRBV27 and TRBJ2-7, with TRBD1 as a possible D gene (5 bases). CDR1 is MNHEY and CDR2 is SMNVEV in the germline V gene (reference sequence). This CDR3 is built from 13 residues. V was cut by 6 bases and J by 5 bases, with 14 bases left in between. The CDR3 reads CASSPLGLNEQYF. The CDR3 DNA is TGTGCCAGCAGCCCCCTGGGGCTGAACGAGCAGTACTTC.

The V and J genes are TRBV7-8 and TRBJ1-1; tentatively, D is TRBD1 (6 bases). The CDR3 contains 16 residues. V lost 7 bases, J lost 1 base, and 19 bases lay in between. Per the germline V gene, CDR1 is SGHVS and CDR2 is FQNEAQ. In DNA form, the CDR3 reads TGTGCCAGCAACCCGGCGCGGGGGCCACAGAACACTGAAGCTTTCTTT. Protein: CASNPARGPQNTEAFF.

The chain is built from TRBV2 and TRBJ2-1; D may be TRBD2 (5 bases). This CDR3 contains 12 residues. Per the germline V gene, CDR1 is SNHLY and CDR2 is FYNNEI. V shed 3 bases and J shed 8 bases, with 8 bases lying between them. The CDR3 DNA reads TGTGCCAGCAGTGATCTTAGCGATGAGCAGTTCTTC. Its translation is CASSDLSDEQFF.

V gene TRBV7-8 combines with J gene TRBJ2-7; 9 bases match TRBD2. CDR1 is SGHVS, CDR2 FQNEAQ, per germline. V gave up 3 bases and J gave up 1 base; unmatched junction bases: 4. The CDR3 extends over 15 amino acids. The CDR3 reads CASSFGLAGSYEQYF. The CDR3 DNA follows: TGTGCCAGCAGCTTTGGGCTAGCGGGATCCTACGAGCAGTACTTC.

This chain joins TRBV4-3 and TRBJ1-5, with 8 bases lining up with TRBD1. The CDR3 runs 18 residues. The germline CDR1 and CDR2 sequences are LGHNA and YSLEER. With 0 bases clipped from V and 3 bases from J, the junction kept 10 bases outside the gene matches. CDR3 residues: CASSQDLGTGSFNQPQHF. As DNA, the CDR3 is TGCGCCAGCAGCCAAGACCTTGGGACAGGTTCTTTCAATCAGCCCCAGCATTTT.

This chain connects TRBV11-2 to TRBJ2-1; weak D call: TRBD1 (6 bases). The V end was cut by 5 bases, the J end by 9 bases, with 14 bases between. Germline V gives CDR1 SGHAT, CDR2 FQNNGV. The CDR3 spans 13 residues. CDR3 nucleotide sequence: TGTGCCAGCAGCGCAGACAGGCCCAGTGAGCAGTTCTTC. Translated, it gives CASSADRPSEQFF. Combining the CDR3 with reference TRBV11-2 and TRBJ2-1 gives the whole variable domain EAGVAQSPRYKIIEKRQSVAFWCNPISGHATLYWYQQILGQGPKLLIQFQNNGVVDDSQLPKDRFSAERLKGVDSTLKIQPAKLEDSAVYLCASSADRPSEQFFGPGTRLTVL.

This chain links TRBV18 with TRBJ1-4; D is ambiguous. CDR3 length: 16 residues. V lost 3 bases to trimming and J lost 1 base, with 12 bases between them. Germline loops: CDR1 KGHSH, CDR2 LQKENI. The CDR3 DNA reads TGTGCCAGCTCACCTGGCTTCACGCTAACTAATGAAAAACTGTTTTTT. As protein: CASSPGFTLTNEKLFF.

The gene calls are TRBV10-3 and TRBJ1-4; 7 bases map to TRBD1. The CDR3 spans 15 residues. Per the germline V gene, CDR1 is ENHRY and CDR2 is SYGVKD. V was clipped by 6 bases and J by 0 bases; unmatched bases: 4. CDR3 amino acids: CAIRGQSATNEKLFF. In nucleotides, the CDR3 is TGTGCCATCAGGGGACAGTCTGCAACTAATGAAAAACTGTTTTTT.

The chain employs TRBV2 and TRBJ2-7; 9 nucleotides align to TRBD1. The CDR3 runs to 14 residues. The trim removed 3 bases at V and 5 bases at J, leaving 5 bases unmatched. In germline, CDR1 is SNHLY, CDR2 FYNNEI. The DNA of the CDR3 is TGTGCCAGCAGTGACCAGGACAGGGGACACGAGCAGTACTTC. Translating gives CASSDQDRGHEQYF.

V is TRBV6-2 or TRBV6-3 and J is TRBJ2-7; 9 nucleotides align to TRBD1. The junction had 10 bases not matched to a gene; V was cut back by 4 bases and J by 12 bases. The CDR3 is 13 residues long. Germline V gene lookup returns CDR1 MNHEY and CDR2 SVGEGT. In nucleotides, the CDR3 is TGTGCCAGCAGTTTCCGGGACAGGGAAAAGGGGTACGTC. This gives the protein CASSFRDREKGYV.

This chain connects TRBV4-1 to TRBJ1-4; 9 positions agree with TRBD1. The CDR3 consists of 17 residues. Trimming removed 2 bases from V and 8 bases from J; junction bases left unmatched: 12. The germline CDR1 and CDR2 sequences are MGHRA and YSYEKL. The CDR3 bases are TGCGCCAGCAGCCAACTCCTAGGGGGACAGGGTCCAGAAAAACTGTTTTTT. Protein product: CASSQLLGGQGPEKLFF.